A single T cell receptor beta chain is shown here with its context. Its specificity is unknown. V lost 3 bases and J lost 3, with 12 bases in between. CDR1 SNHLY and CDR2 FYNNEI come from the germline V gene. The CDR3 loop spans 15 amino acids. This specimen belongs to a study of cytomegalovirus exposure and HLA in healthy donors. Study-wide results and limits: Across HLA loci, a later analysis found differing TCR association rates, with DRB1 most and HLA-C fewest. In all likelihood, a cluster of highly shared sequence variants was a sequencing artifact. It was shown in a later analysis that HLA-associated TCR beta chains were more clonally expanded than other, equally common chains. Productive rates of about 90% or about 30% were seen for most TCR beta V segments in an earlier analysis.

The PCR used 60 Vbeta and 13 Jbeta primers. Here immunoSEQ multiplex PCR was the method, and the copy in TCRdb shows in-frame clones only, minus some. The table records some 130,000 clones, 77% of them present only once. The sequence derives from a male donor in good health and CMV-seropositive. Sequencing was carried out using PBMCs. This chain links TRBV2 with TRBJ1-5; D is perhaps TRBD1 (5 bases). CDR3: CASSETEPYNQPQHF. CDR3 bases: TGTGCCAGCAGTGAGACAGAACCTTACAATCAGCCCCAGCATTTT.